These 25 T cell receptor beta chains originate from one sample sequenced in a study of T cells in Graves' hyperthyroidism and ophthalmopathy. RNA transcripts served as the template for amplifying TCR beta CDR3 regions. First-round RT-PCR of the TCR CDR3 relied on the HTBI primer set. Via MiXCR, TCRdb re-called the multiplex PCR reads, giving one row per CDR3 protein. The data show 750,000 to 950,000 distinct CDR3 sequences, about 38% seen once. Sequencing used blood. These receptors all come from a man between 18 and 29 years old with Graves' hyperthyroidism.

The chain joins TRBV19 to TRBJ1-1; perhaps TRBD1 as D (6 bases). V dropped 5 bases and J dropped 10 bases, with 14 bases sitting between them. Per the germline V gene, CDR1 is LNHDA and CDR2 is SQIVND (reference sequence). There are 12 residues in the CDR3. CDR3: CASSGRRGRAFF. The DNA of the CDR3 is TGTGCCAGTAGTGGGCGCAGGGGCCGAGCTTTCTTT.

The V and J genes are TRBV2 and TRBJ2-2, with a tentative D call TRBD1 (6 bases). The germline V gene encodes CDR1 SNHLY and CDR2 FYNNEI. The CDR3 totals 12 residues. The V and J ends lost 6 bases and 8 bases respectively, with 10 bases between them. CDR3 amino acids: CASSRDRGELFF. The CDR3, as DNA: TGTGCCAGCAGCCGAGACAGGGGGGAGCTGTTTTTT.

Worth noting for this clonotype: It may be a read error: a sequence one base away is much more abundant. V and J are TRBV25-1 and TRBJ1-1; D is ambiguous. Germline V lookup: CDR1 MGHDK, CDR2 SYGVNS. The CDR3 extends over 13 amino acids. The CDR3 sequence: CASSYEVNTEALF. DNA for the CDR3: TGTGCCAGCAGTTACGAGGTGAACACTGAAGCTCTCTTT.

CDR3 sequence (DNA): TGTGCCAGCAGCTTAGCGACGGAAGCTGCCAACGTCCTGACTTTC. Protein product: CASSLATEAANVLTF. This chain uses TRBV7-8 with TRBJ2-6; no definite D call. Trimming left V 0 bases short and J 7 bases short, with 10 bases between. Germline lookup yields CDR1 SGHVS and CDR2 FQNEAQ. This CDR3 has 15 amino acids.

This clonotype was detected many times. This chain connects TRBV7-9 to TRBJ1-1; 8 nucleotides agree with TRBD1. This CDR3 contains 11 residues. Per the germline V gene, CDR1 is SEHNR and CDR2 is FQNEAQ (reference sequence). V lost 5 bases, J lost 12 bases, and 5 bases stayed unmatched. CDR3 sequence reads: CASSPRTGTFF. CDR3 DNA: TGTGCCAGCAGCCCGCGGACAGGGACTTTCTTT.

Concerning this clonotype itself: Sequence at one end of the junction differs from germline and may be a read error. The V gene is TRBV7-9, the J gene TRBJ2-5; D gene uncertain. The CDR3 totals 15 residues. The V gene's germline CDR1 is SEHNR and CDR2 FQNEAQ (reference sequence). As DNA, the CDR3 is TGCGCCAGCAGCCAAGATCCCTCTCACCAAGAGACCCAGTACTTC. It yields the protein CASSQDPSHQETQYF.

The V and J genes are TRBV7-2 and TRBJ2-7; 10 positions agree with TRBD1. This CDR3 is built from 16 residues. The V gene end was trimmed by 1 base and the J gene end by 3 bases; junction bases not matched to a gene: 6. CDR1 and CDR2 (germline): SGHTA, FQGNSA. CDR3 in amino acids: CASSLGGTGEIYEQYF. The CDR3 bases are TGTGCCAGCAGCTTAGGGGGGACAGGGGAAATCTACGAGCAGTACTTC.

The rearrangement joins TRBV12-3 or TRBV12-4 to TRBJ1-6; D may be TRBD1 (6 bases). With 4 bases removed from V and 7 bases from J, the gap between germline ends came to 14 bases. The CDR3 covers 15 residues. For the CDR3, the DNA is TGTGCCAGCAGTTACTACAGGGTAGGGAATTCACCCCTCCACTTT. This gives the protein CASSYYRVGNSPLHF.

Of note for this clonotype: A read error may explain this, as a much larger clone is one base away. The conserved phenylalanine or tryptophan is not found at the CDR3 terminus, so this likely reflects a read error. The chain combines TRBV29-1 with TRBJ2-7; D may be TRBD1 or TRBD2 (5 bases each). Trimming pared 4 bases from V and 0 bases from J, leaving 10 bases between. The CDR3 length is 13 residues. Per germline, CDR1 SQVTM and CDR2 ANQGSEA. The CDR3 coding sequence is TGCAGCGTTGTTGAGGGGCTCTCCTACGAGCAGTACCTC. Amino acids: CSVVEGLSYEQYL.

This clonotype was seen at least ten times. The chain uses TRBV25-1 and TRBJ1-2; 7 bases map to TRBD1. The ends lost 2 bases at V and 9 bases at J; junction bases unmatched: 24. CDR1 is MGHDK, CDR2 SYGVNS, per germline. The CDR3 loop spans 19 amino acids. The CDR3 region is CASSENIARGGSRAGSYTF. The DNA for the CDR3 is TGTGCCAGCAGTGAAAATATAGCCAGGGGGGGTTCGCGAGCCGGGAGCTACACCTTC.

The V gene is TRBV12-3 or TRBV12-4, the J gene TRBJ1-1, with D possibly TRBD1 on 5 matching bases. There are 16 residues in the CDR3. CDR3 amino acids: CASVTPWGGENTEAFF. The DNA of the CDR3 is TGTGCTAGTGTCACTCCTTGGGGCGGCGAGAACACTGAAGCTTTCTTT.

In its sample, this clonotype was seen many times. This sequence joins TRBV15 and TRBJ1-5; 8 positions agree with TRBD1. Germline V gives CDR1 LNHNV, CDR2 YYDKDF (reference sequence). CDR3 length equals 16 residues. V was clipped by 0 bases and J by 7 bases; unmatched bases: 8. This chain's CDR3 is CATSREYGQGGQPQHF. CDR3 DNA sequence: TGTGCCACCAGCAGAGAATACGGACAGGGAGGACAGCCCCAGCATTTT.

This clonotype was found many times. The chain employs TRBV29-1 and TRBJ1-2; D gene uncertain. From germline, CDR1 is SQVTM and CDR2 ANQGSEA. The CDR3 totals 11 residues. Trimming cost V 4 bases and J 6 bases, with 9 bases left between them. CDR3: CSVVGPDGYTF. Here the CDR3 DNA reads TGCAGCGTTGTCGGGCCAGATGGCTACACCTTC.

Turning to this clonotype: Lacking the conserved final phenylalanine or tryptophan, this CDR3 likely reflects a read error. The limits of the CDR3 on the DNA are not certain, so only TCRdb's listed CDR3 is given. The chain couples TRBV20-1 to TRBJ2-6; the table's D call, TRBD1, was not checked against the DNA. The CDR3 has 8 amino acids, counting both end residues. Per the germline V gene, CDR1 is DFQATT and CDR2 is SNEGSKA (reference sequence). CDR3 residues: CSARDRGQ.

The CDR3 DNA is TGCAGCGTTTTTGGCGTGGGCACCGGGGAGCTGTTTTTT. It yields the protein CSVFGVGTGELFF. The V call is TRBV29-1, the J call TRBJ2-2; D is unresolved. Trimming removed 5 bases from V and 4 bases from J, with 11 bases in between. CDR1 is SQVTM and CDR2 is ANQGSEA in the germline V gene. The CDR3 runs 13 residues.

This clonotype was picked up a small number of times. The chain links TRBV14 to TRBJ1-2; perhaps TRBD1 as D (6 bases). The CDR3 loop spans 13 amino acids. CDR1 SGHDN and CDR2 FVKESK come from the germline V gene. V was cut by 3 bases and J by 6 bases, with 11 bases left in between. CDR3 region: CASSQGRGDGYTF. CDR3 bases: TGTGCCAGCAGCCAGGGTAGGGGGGATGGCTACACCTTC. The variable domain in full, completed from reference TRBV14 and TRBJ1-2, reads EAGVTQFPSHSVIEKGQTVTLRCDPISGHDNLYWYRRVMGKEIKFLLHFVKESKQDESGMPNNRFLAERTGGTYSTLKVQPAELEDSGVYFCASSQGRGDGYTFGSGTRLTVV.

This clonotype was recorded at least ten times. The chain employs TRBV19 and TRBJ2-2; TRBD1 might be the D (6 bases). Trimming shortened V by 5 bases and J by 5 bases, and 15 bases separated the two germline ends. The length of the CDR3 is 15 residues. The V gene's germline CDR1 is LNHDA and CDR2 SQIVND (reference sequence). The CDR3 DNA reads as TGTGCCAGTAGTGCAACCGGGACAACGACCGGGGAGCTGTTTTTT. Its translation is CASSATGTTTGELFF.

About this clonotype itself: This likely traces to a read error, being one base from a far larger clone. This chain links TRBV2 with TRBJ2-7; D is undetermined. The germline gives CDR1 SNHLY, CDR2 FYNNEI. The CDR3 covers 12 residues. The CDR3 region has the DNA TGTGGCAGCAGTGTAGGTAGCTACGAGCAGTACTTC. Its translation: CGSSVGSYEQYF.

The chain combines TRBV5-1 with TRBJ2-6, with TRBD2 as a possible D gene (5 bases). V lost 5 bases, J lost 1 base, and 19 bases lay in between. The CDR3 totals 18 residues. Germline-derived CDR1 and CDR2 are SGHRS and YFSETQ. CDR3 residues: CASSSDGRISSGANVLTF. CDR3 DNA: TGCGCCAGCAGTAGCGATGGACGGATATCATCTGGGGCCAACGTCCTGACTTTC.

The chain couples TRBV20-1 to TRBJ1-4, with D tentatively TRBD1 (6 bases). This CDR3 is built from 15 residues. V was shortened by 3 bases and J by 0 bases, with 11 bases between the two germline ends. CDR1 is DFQATT, CDR2 SNEGSKA, per germline (reference sequence). CDR3 coding DNA: TGCAGTGCTAGGGACAGCGCTGCAACTAATGAAAAACTGTTTTTT. Translation gives CSARDSAATNEKLFF.

J is TRBJ2-5 and V is TRBV7-6; no clear D gene. Germline-derived CDR1 and CDR2 are SGHVS and FNYEAQ. CDR3 length equals 13 residues. Trimming took 5 bases from V and 4 from J, leaving 11 bases between them. The CDR3 is CASSRSNVETQYF. The CDR3 nucleotides are TGTGCCAGCAGCCGGTCTAATGTAGAGACCCAGTACTTC.

In this sample, this clonotype turned up many times. The chain couples TRBV6-1 to TRBJ1-6, with a weak D call TRBD1 (5 bases). Germline CDR1 reads MNHNS; CDR2 reads SASEGT. This CDR3 comprises 14 residues. The V end lost 3 bases, the J end lost 7 bases, and 10 bases lay between the germline ends. CDR3 amino acids: CASSDYRGNSPLHF. The CDR3 DNA is TGTGCCAGCAGTGACTATCGGGGGAATTCACCCCTCCACTTT.

This clonotype was recorded at least ten times. The rearrangement uses TRBV9 and TRBJ1-1, with 9 nucleotides matching TRBD1. Trimming took 0 bases from V and 5 from J; bases not matched to a gene: 2. The CDR3 is 14 amino acids. CDR1 and CDR2 from the germline V gene are SGDLS and YYNGEE. The CDR3 region has the DNA TGTGCCAGCAGCGTAGGACAGGGGGAGACTGAAGCTTTCTTT. It is translated as CASSVGQGETEAFF.

This clonotype was seen ten or more times. The rearrangement joins TRBV19 to TRBJ1-1, with D unresolved. CDR3 length: 11 amino acids. With 3 bases removed from V and 5 bases from J, the gap between germline ends came to 4 bases. Germline CDR1 and CDR2: LNHDA and SQIVND (reference sequence). CDR3 DNA sequence: TGTGCCAGTAGTATTGAGACTGAAGCTTTCTTT. It translates to CASSIETEAFF.

This clonotype was seen repeatedly, ten times or more. The chain uses TRBV7-6 and TRBJ1-1; no firm D call. V lost 2 bases and J 6 bases, leaving 13 bases between the germline ends. Germline CDR1 SGHVS, CDR2 FNYEAQ. CDR3 length: 14 amino acids. For the CDR3, the DNA is TGTGCCAGCAGCTTAAAGCGTAAGGTCGCTGAAGCTTTCTTT. It yields the protein CASSLKRKVAEAFF.